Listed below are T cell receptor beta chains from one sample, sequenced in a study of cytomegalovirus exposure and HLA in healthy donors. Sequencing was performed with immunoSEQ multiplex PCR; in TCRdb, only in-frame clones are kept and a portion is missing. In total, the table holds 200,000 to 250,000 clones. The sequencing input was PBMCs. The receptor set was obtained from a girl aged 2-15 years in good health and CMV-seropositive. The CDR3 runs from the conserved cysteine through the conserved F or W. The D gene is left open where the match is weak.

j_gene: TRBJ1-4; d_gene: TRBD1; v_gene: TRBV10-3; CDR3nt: TGTGCCATCAGTGAGTCCAATTGGACAGGACGGAATGAAAAACTGTTTTTT; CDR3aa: CAISESNWTGRNEKLFF
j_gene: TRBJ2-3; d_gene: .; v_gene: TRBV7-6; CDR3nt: TGTGCCAGCAGCTTACGGAGCGTCCTTAGCACAGATACGCAGTATTTT; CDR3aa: CASSLRSVLSTDTQYF
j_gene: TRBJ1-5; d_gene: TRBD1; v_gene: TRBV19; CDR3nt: TGTGCCAGTCGGACAGGAGTTAATCAGCCCCAGCATTTT; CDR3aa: CASRTGVNQPQHF
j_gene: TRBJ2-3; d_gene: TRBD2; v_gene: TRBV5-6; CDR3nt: TGTGCCAGCAGCTTTTTCGCGGGAGGATTCACAGATACGCAGTATTTT; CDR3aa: CASSFFAGGFTDTQYF
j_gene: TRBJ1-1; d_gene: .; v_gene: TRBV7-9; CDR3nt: TGTGCCAGCAGCTTAATTGACCGCCAGGTTGAAGCTTTCTTT; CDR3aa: CASSLIDRQVEAFF
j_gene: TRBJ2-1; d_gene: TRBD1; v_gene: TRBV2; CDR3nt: TGTGCCAGCAGTTACAGGGGTTCCTACAATGAGCAGTTCTTC; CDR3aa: CASSYRGSYNEQFF
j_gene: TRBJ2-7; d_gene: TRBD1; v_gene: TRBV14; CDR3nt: TGTGCCAGCAGCCAAGTCCCCCGGGACAGGGCTCTGCCGGGACCTCCCTACGAGCAGTACTTC; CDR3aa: CASSQVPRDRALPGPPYEQYF
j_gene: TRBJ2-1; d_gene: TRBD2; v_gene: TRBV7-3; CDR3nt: TGTGCCAGCGGACTAGCGGGGAGCTCCTACAATGAGCAGTTCTTC; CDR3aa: CASGLAGSSYNEQFF
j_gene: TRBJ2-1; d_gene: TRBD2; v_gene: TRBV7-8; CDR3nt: TGTGCCAGCAGCTTAGAGGCTAGCGGGAGTACGTCCTACAATGAGCAGTTCTTC; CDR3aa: CASSLEASGSTSYNEQFF
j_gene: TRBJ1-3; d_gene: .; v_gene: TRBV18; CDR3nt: TGTGCCAGCTCACCCACGACAGCGTACGGAAACACCATATATTTT; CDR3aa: CASSPTTAYGNTIYF
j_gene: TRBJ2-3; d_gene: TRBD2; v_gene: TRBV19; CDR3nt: TGTGCCAGTAGTATAGCTAGCGGGAGCGCAGATACGCAGTATTTT; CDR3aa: CASSIASGSADTQYF
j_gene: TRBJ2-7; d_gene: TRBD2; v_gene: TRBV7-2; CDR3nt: TGTGCCAGCAGCTTTCCGGGACTAGCTTACGAGCAGTACTTC; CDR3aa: CASSFPGLAYEQYF
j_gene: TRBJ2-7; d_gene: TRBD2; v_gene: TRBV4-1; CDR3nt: TGCGCCAGCAGCCTCAGACTAGCGGGTGGGTACGAGCAGTACTTC; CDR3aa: CASSLRLAGGYEQYF
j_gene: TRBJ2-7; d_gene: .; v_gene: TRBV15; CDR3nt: TGTGCCACCAGCAGAGTATTTGGGGCAGGGGGGCGTTGGGAGCAGTGCTTC; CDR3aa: CATSRVFGAGGRWEQCF
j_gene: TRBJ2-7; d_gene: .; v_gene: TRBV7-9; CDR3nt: TGTGCCAGCAGCGGGGGGAACGAGCAGTACTTC; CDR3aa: CASSGGNEQYF
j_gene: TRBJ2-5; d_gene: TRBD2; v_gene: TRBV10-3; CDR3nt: TGTGCCATCAATCCGGGACTAGCGGGAGAAGGTCCGACCCAGTACTTC; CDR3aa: CAINPGLAGEGPTQYF
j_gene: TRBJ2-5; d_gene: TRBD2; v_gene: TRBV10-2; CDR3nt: TGCGCCAGCAGTGACCTGGGTAGCGGGAGCCTCGGGGAGACCCAGTACTTC; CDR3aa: CASSDLGSGSLGETQYF
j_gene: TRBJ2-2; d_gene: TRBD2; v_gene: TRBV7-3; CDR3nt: TGTGCCAGCAGCTTAAGCGGGAGGACCGGGGAGCTGTTTTTT; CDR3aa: CASSLSGRTGELFF
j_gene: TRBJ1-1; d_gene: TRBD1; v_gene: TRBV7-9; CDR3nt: TGTGCCAGCAGCCTTCGGACAGGGTGGATTGAAGCTTTCTTT; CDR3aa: CASSLRTGWIEAFF
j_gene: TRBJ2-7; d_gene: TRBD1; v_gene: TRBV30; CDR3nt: TGTGCCTGGCTAGGGACAGATAGACCACTCTACGAGCAGTACTTC; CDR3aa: CAWLGTDRPLYEQYF
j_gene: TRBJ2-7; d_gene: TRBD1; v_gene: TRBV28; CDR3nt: TGTGCCAGCAGTTTGTCGGGACAGGGTATTTACGAGCAGTACTTC; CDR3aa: CASSLSGQGIYEQYF
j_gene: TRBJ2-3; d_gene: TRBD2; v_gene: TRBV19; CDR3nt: TGTGCCAGTAGTCTCCTAGCGGGAGGGATCACAGATACGCAGTATTTT; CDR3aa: CASSLLAGGITDTQYF
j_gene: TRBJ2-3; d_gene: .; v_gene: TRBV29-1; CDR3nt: TGCAGCGTCGGGCGGAGGTTGGATACAGATACGCAGTATTTT; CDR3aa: CSVGRRLDTDTQYF
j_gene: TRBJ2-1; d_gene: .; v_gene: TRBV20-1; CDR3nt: TGCAGTGCTCAACAGGGATCGCAGCAGTTCTTC; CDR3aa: CSAQQGSQQFF
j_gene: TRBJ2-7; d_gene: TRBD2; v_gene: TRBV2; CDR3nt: TGTGCCAGCAGTGACGGCGGCGGGAGGGCCTACGAGCAGTACTTC; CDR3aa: CASSDGGGRAYEQYF
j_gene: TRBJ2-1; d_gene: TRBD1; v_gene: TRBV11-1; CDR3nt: TGTGCCAGCAGCGCGACAGGGGACTCCTACAATGAGCAGTTCTTC; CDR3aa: CASSATGDSYNEQFF
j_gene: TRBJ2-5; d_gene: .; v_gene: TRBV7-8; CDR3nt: TGTGCCAGCAGCTTGCGGTATCAAGAGACCCAGTACTTC; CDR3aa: CASSLRYQETQYF
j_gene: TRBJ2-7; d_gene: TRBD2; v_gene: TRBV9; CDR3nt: TGTGCCAGCAGCGTAGTAGGGACTAGCGCCGAGCAGTACTTC; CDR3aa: CASSVVGTSAEQYF
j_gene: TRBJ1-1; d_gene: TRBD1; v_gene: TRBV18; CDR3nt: TGTGCCAGCTCATCGGACAGGGTCGCTGAAGCTTTCTTT; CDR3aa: CASSSDRVAEAFF
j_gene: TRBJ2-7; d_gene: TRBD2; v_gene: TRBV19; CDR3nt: TGTGCCAGTAGCACGAAAGCGGGAGGATCCTACGAGCAGTACTTC; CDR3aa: CASSTKAGGSYEQYF
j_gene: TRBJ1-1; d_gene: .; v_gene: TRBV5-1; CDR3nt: TGCGCCAGCAGCTTGGGACAGCTCACTGAAGCTTTCTTT; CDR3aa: CASSLGQLTEAFF